This TCR beta chain was profiled in a study of T cell responses to AZD1222 COVID-19 vaccine. Study-wide points: Most donors were white British, females outnumbered males, and clonal diversity was possibly underestimated. An increase in Spike-specific TCR breadth and depth was observed after two AZD1222 doses. Targets within unmutated variant regions were reportedly found for nearly half of spike-specific TCRs.

Libraries were prepared by immunoSEQ multiplex PCR; TCRdb keeps only in-frame clonotypes and omits some of them. The table lists about 190,000 clones, around 90% of them singletons, with nearly 1% in the top ten. CDR1 and CDR2 from the germline V gene are MRHNA and SNTAGT. The CDR3 totals 15 residues. Trimming removed 4 bases at V and 4 bases at J, with 13 bases between. As concerns this clone: Its specificity is unknown.

The sequencing used peripheral blood, collected on day 0 of AZD1222 vaccination. J is TRBJ2-2 and V is TRBV6-4; tentative D call: TRBD2 (5 bases). This TCR was sampled from an adult in good health. The CDR3 DNA reads TGTGCCAGCAGTGCCGTAGGACGGGGCACCGGGGAGCTGTTTTTT. This codes for CASSAVGRGTGELFF.